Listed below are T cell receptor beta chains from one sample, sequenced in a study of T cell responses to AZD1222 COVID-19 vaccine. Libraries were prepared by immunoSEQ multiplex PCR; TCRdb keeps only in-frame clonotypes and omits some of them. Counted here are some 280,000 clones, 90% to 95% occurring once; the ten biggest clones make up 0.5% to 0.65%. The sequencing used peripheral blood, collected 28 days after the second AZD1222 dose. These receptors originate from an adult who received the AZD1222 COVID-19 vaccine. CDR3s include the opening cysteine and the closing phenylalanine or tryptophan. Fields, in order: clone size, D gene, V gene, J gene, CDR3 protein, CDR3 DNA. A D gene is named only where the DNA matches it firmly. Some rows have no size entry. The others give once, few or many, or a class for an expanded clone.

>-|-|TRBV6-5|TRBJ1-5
CASSYRVGNQPQHF
TGTGCCAGCAGTTACAGGGTCGGCAATCAGCCCCAGCATTTT
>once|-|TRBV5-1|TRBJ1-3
CASSLGEKGNTIYF
TGCGCCAGCAGCTTGGGGGAAAAAGGGAACACCATATATTTT
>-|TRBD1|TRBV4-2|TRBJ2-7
CASSQERKGAVEQYF
TGTGCCAGCAGCCAAGAGAGGAAGGGGGCGGTCGAGCAGTACTTC
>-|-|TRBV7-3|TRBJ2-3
CASSSAGPTDTQYF
TGTGCCAGCAGCTCAGCCGGCCCCACAGATACGCAGTATTTT
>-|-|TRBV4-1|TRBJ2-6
CASSNTGANVLTF
TGCGCCAGCAGTAACACTGGGGCCAACGTCCTGACTTTC
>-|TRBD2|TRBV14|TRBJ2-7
CASSQASGRFYEQYF
TGTGCCAGCAGCCAAGCTAGCGGGAGGTTCTACGAGCAGTACTTC
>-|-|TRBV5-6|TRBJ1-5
CASSLRDQPQHF
TGTGCCAGCAGCTTGAGGGATCAGCCCCAGCATTTT
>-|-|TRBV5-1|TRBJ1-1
CASSFGSYTEAFF
TGCGCCAGCAGCTTCGGCAGCTACACTGAAGCTTTCTTT
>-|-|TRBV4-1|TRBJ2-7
CASSQDLRDEQYF
TGCGCCAGCAGCCAAGATTTACGGGACGAGCAGTACTTC
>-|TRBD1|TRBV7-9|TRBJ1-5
CASSHTGDQPQHF
TGTGCCAGCAGCCATACAGGGGATCAGCCCCAGCATTTT
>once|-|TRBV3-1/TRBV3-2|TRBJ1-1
CASSVWGKGDTEAFF
TGTGCCAGCAGCGTGTGGGGCAAGGGAGACACTGAAGCTTTCTTT
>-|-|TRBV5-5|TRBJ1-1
CASSTPPGVMNTEAFF
TGTGCCAGCAGCACCCCCCCGGGGGTTATGAACACTGAAGCTTTCTTT
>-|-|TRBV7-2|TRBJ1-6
CASSIGTPTPYNSPLHF
TGTGCCAGCAGCATAGGGACCCCGACACCCTATAATTCACCCCTCCACTTT
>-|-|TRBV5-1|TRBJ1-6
CASSEPNSPLHF
TGCGCCAGCAGTGAACCTAATTCACCCCTCCACTTT
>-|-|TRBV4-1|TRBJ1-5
CASSHSGPGRQPQHF
TGCGCCAGCAGCCACTCGGGACCGGGGCGTCAGCCCCAGCATTTT
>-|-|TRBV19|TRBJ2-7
CASSIRVLFEQYF
TGTGCCAGTAGTATACGAGTTTTGTTCGAGCAGTACTTC
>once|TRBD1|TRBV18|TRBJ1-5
CASSLGTGARQPQHF
TGTGCCAGCTCACTTGGGACAGGGGCCCGGCAGCCCCAGCATTTT
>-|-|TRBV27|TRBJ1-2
CASSLSAVGGYGYTF
TGTGCCAGCAGTTTATCGGCCGTAGGGGGCTATGGCTACACCTTC
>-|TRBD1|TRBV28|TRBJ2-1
CASSLGDSFYNEQFF
TGTGCCAGCAGTCTGGGGGACAGCTTCTACAATGAGCAGTTCTTC
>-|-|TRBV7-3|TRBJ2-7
CASSSRVSTEQYF
TGTGCCAGCAGCTCAAGGGTCTCGACCGAGCAGTACTTC
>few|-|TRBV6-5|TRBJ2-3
CASSSSDTQYF
TGTGCCAGCAGCAGCTCGGATACGCAGTATTTT
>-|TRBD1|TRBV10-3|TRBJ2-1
CAISIRPGTGRRLDNEQFF
TGTGCCATCAGTATCAGACCCGGGACAGGGCGGCGGTTGGACAATGAGCAGTTCTTC
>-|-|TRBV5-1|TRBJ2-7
CASSLDGLGSYEQYF
TGCGCCAGCAGCTTGGACGGTTTAGGGTCCTACGAGCAGTACTTC
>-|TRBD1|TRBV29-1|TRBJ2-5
CSVMKGQGAYIETQYF
TGCAGCGTCATGAAGGGGCAGGGGGCGTATATAGAGACCCAGTACTTC
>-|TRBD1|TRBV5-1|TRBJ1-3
CASSLTGTGRNTIYF
TGCGCCAGCAGCCTGACAGGGACTGGGAGAAACACCATATATTTT
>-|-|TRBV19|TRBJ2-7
CASSINRAYEQYF
TGTGCCAGTAGTATTAACAGGGCGTACGAGCAGTACTTC
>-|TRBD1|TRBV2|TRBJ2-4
CASSTGEFKNIQYF
TGTGCCAGCTCGACAGGGGAATTCAAAAACATTCAGTACTTC
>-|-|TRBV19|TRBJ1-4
CATSFGGLREKLFF
TGTGCCACCTCCTTCGGAGGGTTGAGGGAAAAACTGTTTTTT
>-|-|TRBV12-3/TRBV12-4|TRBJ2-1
CASSRTAYNEQFF
TGTGCCAGCAGTAGGACAGCCTACAATGAGCAGTTCTTC
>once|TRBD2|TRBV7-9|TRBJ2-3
CASSPLLAGVVDTQYF
TGTGCCAGCAGCCCGCTACTAGCGGGAGTGGTAGATACGCAGTATTTT
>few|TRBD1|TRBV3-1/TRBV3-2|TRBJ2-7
CASSQDQGQSYEQYF
TGTGCCAGCAGCCAAGATCAGGGACAGTCGTACGAGCAGTACTTC
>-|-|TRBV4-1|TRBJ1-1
CASSPPTRNGDTEAFF
TGCGCCAGCAGCCCCCCCACGCGAAACGGGGACACTGAAGCTTTCTTT
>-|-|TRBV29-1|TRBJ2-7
CSVGTVFGEQYF
TGCAGCGTTGGGACAGTATTTGGGGAGCAGTACTTC
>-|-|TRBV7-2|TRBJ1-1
CASSLYRANTEAFF
TGTGCCAGCAGCTTATACAGGGCGAACACTGAAGCTTTCTTT
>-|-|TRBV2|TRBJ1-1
CASSDEVNREAFF
TGTGCCAGCAGTGACGAGGTGAACAGGGAAGCTTTCTTT
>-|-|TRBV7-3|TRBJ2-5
CASSSQETQYF
TGTGCCAGCAGCTCCCAAGAGACCCAGTACTTC
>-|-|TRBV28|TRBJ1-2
CASHDTNRGYTF
TGTGCCAGCCACGACACTAATCGTGGCTACACCTTC
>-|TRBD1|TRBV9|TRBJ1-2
CASSVGTGGSYGYTF
TGTGCCAGCAGCGTAGGAACAGGGGGGAGCTATGGCTACACCTTC
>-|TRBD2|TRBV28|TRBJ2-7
CASSSPSGVSYEQYF
TGTGCCAGCAGTTCCCCTAGCGGGGTATCCTACGAGCAGTACTTC
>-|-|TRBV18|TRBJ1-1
CASSPVSLVGNTEAFF
TGTGCCAGCTCCCCCGTGTCGCTCGTCGGGAACACTGAAGCTTTCTTT
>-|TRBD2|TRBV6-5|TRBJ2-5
CASASSGIQETQYF
TGTGCCAGCGCCTCTAGCGGGATCCAAGAGACCCAGTACTTC
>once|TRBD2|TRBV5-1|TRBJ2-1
CASSLEASGLEQFF
TGCGCCAGCAGCTTGGAAGCTAGCGGCCTTGAGCAGTTCTTC
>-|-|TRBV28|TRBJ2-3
CASSLVTSDTQYF
TGTGCCAGCAGTCTCGTTACTTCAGATACGCAGTATTTT
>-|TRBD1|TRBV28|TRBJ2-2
CAGRGSMNTGELFF
TGTGCCGGCAGGGGGTCCATGAACACCGGGGAGCTGTTTTTT
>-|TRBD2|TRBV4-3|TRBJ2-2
CASSSGLAVPGELFF
TGCGCCAGCAGCTCGGGACTAGCGGTACCCGGGGAGCTGTTTTTT
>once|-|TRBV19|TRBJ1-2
CASSIGYGYTF
TGTGCCAGTAGTATAGGGTATGGCTACACCTTC
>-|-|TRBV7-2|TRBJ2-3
CASSLLGVIKDTQYF
TGTGCCAGCAGCTTATTAGGAGTCATTAAAGATACGCAGTATTTT